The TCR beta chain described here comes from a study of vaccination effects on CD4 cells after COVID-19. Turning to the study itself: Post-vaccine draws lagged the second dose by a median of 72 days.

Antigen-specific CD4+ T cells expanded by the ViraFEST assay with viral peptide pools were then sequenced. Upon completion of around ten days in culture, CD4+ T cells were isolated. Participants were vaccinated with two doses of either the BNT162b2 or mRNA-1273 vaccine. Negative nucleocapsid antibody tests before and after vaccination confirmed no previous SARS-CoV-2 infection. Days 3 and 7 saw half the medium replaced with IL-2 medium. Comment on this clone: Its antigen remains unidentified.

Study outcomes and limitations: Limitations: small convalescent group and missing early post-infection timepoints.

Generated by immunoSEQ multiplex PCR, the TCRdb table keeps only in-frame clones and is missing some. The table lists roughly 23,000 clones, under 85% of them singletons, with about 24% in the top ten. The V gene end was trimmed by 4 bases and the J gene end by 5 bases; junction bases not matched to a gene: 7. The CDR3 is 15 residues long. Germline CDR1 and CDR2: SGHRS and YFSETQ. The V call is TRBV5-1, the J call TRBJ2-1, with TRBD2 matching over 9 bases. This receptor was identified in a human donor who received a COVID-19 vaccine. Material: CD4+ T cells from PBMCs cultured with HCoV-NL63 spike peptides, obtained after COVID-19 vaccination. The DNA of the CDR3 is TGCGCCAGCAGCCAAGGGGGCGGGAGGGACAATGAGCAGTTCTTC. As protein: CASSQGGGRDNEQFF.